This T cell receptor (beta chain) was captured by sequencing in a study of CD8 T cells in ankylosing spondylitis. Study-wide points: There was reportedly significant enrichment of clones that were disease-linked in matched ankylosing spondylitis synovial fluid. In ankylosing spondylitis blood, a motif of about 8 highly homologous TCR beta variants appeared characteristic. Earlier reports found some motif variants in synovial fluid and blood in reactive arthritis.

Quantitative 5'-RACE with molecular barcodes was used to make the TCR beta libraries. In TCRdb, the 5' RACE reads were re-called with MiXCR into one record per CDR3 protein. This table holds about 150,000 distinct CDR3 sequences, roughly 44% found once. A note on this clonotype: Its antigen is unidentified.

The TCR sequence derives from a male donor with ankylosing spondylitis. Material for sequencing was synovial fluid, either unsorted or a sorted T cell fraction (not recorded which).

The DNA of the CDR3 is TGTGCCAGCAGCCGGGACAGCCAAGAGACCCAGTACTTC. It encodes CASSRDSQETQYF. This chain uses TRBV2 with TRBJ2-5; 7 bases map to TRBD1. There are 13 residues in the CDR3. Trimming took 6 bases from V and 1 from J; bases not matched to a gene: 2. Germline V gene lookup returns CDR1 SNHLY and CDR2 FYNNEI.